Below, 27 T cell receptor beta chains from the same sample are listed, as sequenced in a study of identical twins. TCRdb reprocessed the 5' RACE reads with MiXCR, giving one entry per CDR3 protein. The sample includes approximately 530,000 distinct CDR3 sequences, more than 20% of them seen just once. These data also featured in a second study, about yellow fever vaccine responses in identical twins.

The material sequenced was CD4+ T cells sorted from blood. Every receptor here comes from a woman between 18 and 29 years old in good health.

The chain links TRBV7-2 to TRBJ2-1, with 12 bases fitting TRBD2. In germline, CDR1 is SGHTA, CDR2 FQGNSA. V gave up 1 base and J gave up 10 bases; unmatched junction bases: 8. This CDR3 contains 16 residues. CDR3 loop: CASSLGPSGGAWEQFF. CDR3 coding DNA: TGTGCCAGCAGCTTAGGTCCTAGCGGGGGGGCCTGGGAGCAGTTCTTC.

This clonotype was seen a few times. This chain uses TRBV20-1 with TRBJ2-5, with D tentatively TRBD1 (6 bases). V lost 1 base to trimming and J lost 2 bases, with 14 bases between them. Germline CDR1 DFQATT, CDR2 SNEGSKA (reference sequence). This CDR3 is 15 amino acids long. The CDR3: CSARGRGPSQETQYF. In DNA, the CDR3 is TGCAGTGCTAGAGGCAGGGGACCTTCTCAAGAGACCCAGTACTTC.

J is TRBJ2-4 and V is TRBV7-3; 8 positions agree with TRBD1. CDR3 size: 16 residues. Germline lookup yields CDR1 SGHTA and CDR2 FQGTGA. After removal of 5 bases from V and 1 base from J, the junction contained 7 bases not matched to a gene. The CDR3 region is CASSPGQGVAKNIQYF. CDR3 sequence (DNA): TGTGCCAGCAGCCCCGGACAGGGAGTTGCCAAAAACATTCAGTACTTC.

This chain uses TRBV28 with TRBJ1-1; D gene uncertain. Germline values: CDR1 MDHEN, CDR2 SYDVKM. This CDR3 comprises 13 residues. V lost 5 bases and J 6 bases, leaving 13 bases between the germline ends. CDR3 in amino acids: CASSLSPNAEAFF. CDR3 DNA sequence: TGTGCCAGCAGTCTCAGTCCCAACGCTGAAGCTTTCTTT.

The chain uses TRBV5-1 and TRBJ2-7, with 11 bases identical to TRBD1. CDR1 and CDR2 from the germline V gene are SGHRS and YFSETQ. V shed 2 bases and J 2 bases; nucleotides not matched to a gene: 3. This CDR3 contains 15 residues. The CDR3 protein is CASSFPGQGAYEQYF. The CDR3 nucleotides are TGCGCCAGCAGCTTTCCGGGACAGGGGGCCTACGAGCAGTACTTC.

This clonotype occurred a few times. The genes are TRBV5-1 and TRBJ2-3; D might be TRBD2 (6 bases). Germline lookup yields CDR1 SGHRS and CDR2 YFSETQ. Trimming took off 4 bases at V and 2 bases at J, with 20 bases between the two ends. The CDR3 consists of 17 residues. The CDR3 nucleotides are TGCGCCAGCAGCGGGCACCGGGACTCGGCAAACACAGATACGCAGTATTTT. Amino acid sequence: CASSGHRDSANTDTQYF. The complete variable domain, with remaining parts taken from reference TRBV5-1 and TRBJ2-3, reads KAGVTQTPRYLIKTRGQQVTLSCSPISGHRSVSWYQQTPGQGLQFLFEYFSETQRNKGNFPGRFSGRQFSNSRSEMNVSTLELGDSALYLCASSGHRDSANTDTQYFGPGTRLTVL.

The V gene is TRBV4-1, the J gene TRBJ2-5; TRBD2 matches 7 bases. This CDR3 has 17 amino acids. Germline loops: CDR1 MGHRA, CDR2 YSYEKL. V lost 5 bases and J lost 1; bases outside the gene matches: 13. The CDR3 DNA reads TGCGCCAGCAGCACCCCTGGCGGGCGGGGGACCCAAGAGACCCAGTACTTC. Residues: CASSTPGGRGTQETQYF.

The chain carries TRBV2 and TRBJ1-2; D is undetermined. Per the germline V gene, CDR1 is SNHLY and CDR2 is FYNNEI. The CDR3 length is 12 residues. The V and J ends lost 7 bases and 3 bases respectively, with 9 bases between them. The CDR3 DNA reads as TGTGCCAGCACGGACGGGTACTATGGCTACACCTTC. Its protein is CASTDGYYGYTF.

The chain has TRBV6-5 and TRBJ2-5; 7 bases agree with TRBD1. Germline CDR1 and CDR2: MNHEY and SVGAGI. V lost 4 bases, J lost 3 bases, and 8 bases stayed unmatched. There are 15 residues in the CDR3. The DNA of the CDR3 is TGTGCCAGCAGTTCTCCGCCGGGACAGAAAGAGACCCAGTACTTC. Amino acids: CASSSPPGQKETQYF.

The gene calls are TRBV19 and TRBJ2-3; no definite D call. CDR1 and CDR2 from the germline V gene are LNHDA and SQIVND (reference sequence). The germline V and J ends were trimmed by 3 bases and 0 bases, with 10 bases remaining between them. The CDR3 contains 15 residues. The DNA for the CDR3 is TGTGCCAGTAGTATCGGGCGGATTAGCACAGATACGCAGTATTTT. Translating it yields CASSIGRISTDTQYF.

This clonotype occurred a few times. This rearrangement joins TRBV7-9 to TRBJ2-5; D is undetermined. The CDR3 has 14 residues. Germline-derived CDR1 and CDR2 are SEHNR and FQNEAQ (reference sequence). The V and J ends lost 5 bases and 1 base respectively, with 11 bases between them. The CDR3 DNA reads as TGTGCCAGCAGCCCAGGTCCTACCCAAGAGACCCAGTACTTC. Amino acid sequence: CASSPGPTQETQYF.

The chain combines TRBV15 with TRBJ2-3, with 9 bases matching TRBD2. The V gene's germline CDR1 is LNHNV and CDR2 YYDKDF (reference sequence). The CDR3 covers 20 residues. Trimming took 1 base from V and 2 from J; bases not matched to a gene: 16. CDR3 sequence (DNA): TGTGCCACCAGCAGAGGAGAAAACCTTCGACTAGCGGCCTACACAGATACGCAGTATTTT. It encodes CATSRGENLRLAAYTDTQYF.

This clonotype was seen a few times. The rearrangement uses TRBV20-1 and TRBJ2-5, with a possible D match to TRBD2 (6 bases). The CDR3 is 12 residues long. The ends were cut back, 3 bases at V and 4 bases at J, with 9 bases in the middle. Germline CDR1 reads DFQATT; CDR2 reads SNEGSKA (reference sequence). CDR3 nucleotides: TGCAGTGCTAGGCCGGGAGTAGAGACCCAGTACTTC. This gives the protein CSARPGVETQYF.

The chain uses TRBV5-5 and TRBJ2-1; D uncertain. The CDR3 consists of 16 residues. Germline V gene lookup returns CDR1 SGHKS and CDR2 YYEKEE (reference sequence). V was shortened by 1 base and J by 0 bases, with 11 bases between the two germline ends. The CDR3 is CASSLPYESSYNEQFF. The CDR3 nucleotides read TGTGCCAGCAGCTTGCCCTACGAGAGCTCCTACAATGAGCAGTTCTTC.

This clonotype was seen a few times. The genes are TRBV20-1 and TRBJ1-2; 7 bases are a match to TRBD1. The CDR3 covers 17 residues. Unmatched junction bases numbered 14, after V lost 1 base and J lost 3 bases. Looked up from germline, CDR1 is DFQATT and CDR2 is SNEGSKA (reference sequence). CDR3 nucleotides: TGCAGTGCTAGAGTGTACACGGGACAGCAATTAGACTATGGCTACACCTTC. This gives the protein CSARVYTGQQLDYGYTF.

This clonotype was seen a handful of times. The J gene is TRBJ1-4, the V gene TRBV6-5; TRBD1 matches at 9 bases. V shed 2 bases and J 5 bases; nucleotides not matched to a gene: 3. Germline V gene lookup returns CDR1 MNHEY and CDR2 SVGAGI. The CDR3 totals 15 residues. The CDR3 loop reads CASSYPTGGNEKLFF. Written as DNA, the CDR3 is TGTGCCAGCAGTTACCCGACAGGGGGGAATGAAAAACTGTTTTTT.

This sequence joins TRBV12-3 or TRBV12-4 and TRBJ2-7; D possibly uses TRBD1 or TRBD2 (5 bases each). Deletions cut 3 bases from V and 3 bases from J, with 12 bases between. The CDR3 contains 14 residues. Here the CDR3 DNA reads TGTGCCAGCAGTTTGAGAGGGGTCAACTACGAGCAGTACTTC. It yields the protein CASSLRGVNYEQYF.

This chain joins TRBV4-1 and TRBJ2-7; D may be TRBD2 (5 bases). This CDR3 has 15 residues. V was trimmed by 4 bases and J by 0 bases, leaving 13 bases between them. Germline CDR1 MGHRA, CDR2 YSYEKL. CDR3 nucleotide sequence: TGCGCCAGCAGCCGAGGACCGGGGAGCTCCTACGAGCAGTACGTC. This translates into CASSRGPGSSYEQYV.

This clonotype turned up a few times. This chain joins TRBV10-3 and TRBJ1-2, with a possible D match to TRBD1 (5 bases). This CDR3 spans 14 amino acids. Germline V gives CDR1 ENHRY, CDR2 SYGVKD. Trimming shortened V by 4 bases and J by 8 bases, and 17 bases separated the two germline ends. The CDR3 sequence: CAISASGTPGGYTF. The CDR3 nucleotides are TGTGCCATCAGTGCCTCCGGGACCCCGGGGGGCTACACCTTC.

This clonotype was counted only a few times. V usage is TRBV7-8 and J usage is TRBJ1-1; TRBD1 matches at 7 bases. CDR1 is SGHVS, CDR2 FQNEAQ, per germline. With V trimmed by 5 bases and J by 6 bases, 3 bases remained unmatched. CDR3 length equals 12 residues. CDR3 in DNA: TGTGCCAGCAGCCTAGGGGGCCCTGAAGCTTTCTTT. It codes for CASSLGGPEAFF.

The V and J genes are TRBV5-1 and TRBJ2-1; TRBD2 agrees at 12 bases. The J segment lost 7 bases and the V segment lost 0 bases, leaving 17 bases of the junction unmatched. The CDR3 sequence is 20 residues long. The germline V gene encodes CDR1 SGHRS and CDR2 YFSETQ. The CDR3 DNA reads as TGCGCCAGCAGCTTGGCCGCCGTACACTCCCGGACTAGCGGGGTGAATGAGCAGTTCTTC. Translating gives CASSLAAVHSRTSGVNEQFF. Full variable domain (rest looked up from reference TRBV5-1 and TRBJ2-1): KAGVTQTPRYLIKTRGQQVTLSCSPISGHRSVSWYQQTPGQGLQFLFEYFSETQRNKGNFPGRFSGRQFSNSRSEMNVSTLELGDSALYLCASSLAAVHSRTSGVNEQFFGPGTRLTVL.

The V gene is TRBV20-1, the J gene TRBJ2-3; D might be TRBD2 (5 bases). The CDR3 has 11 residues. The germline V gene encodes CDR1 DFQATT and CDR2 SNEGSKA (reference sequence). The CDR3 coding sequence is TGCAGCCGGGGTAGGACAGATACGCAGTATTTT. It encodes CSRGRTDTQYF.

In its sample, this clonotype was seen many times. The chain is built from TRBV7-9 and TRBJ2-1, with D maybe TRBD2 (5 bases). The CDR3 extends over 14 amino acids. Germline loops: CDR1 SEHNR, CDR2 FQNEAQ (reference sequence). V lost 2 bases and J lost 7, with 12 bases in between. In nucleotides, the CDR3 is TGTGCCAGCAGCTTAAGGGAGCTGAGAAATGAGCAGTTCTTC. It codes for CASSLRELRNEQFF.

The V and J genes are TRBV12-3 or TRBV12-4 and TRBJ2-1, with TRBD2 matching 10 bases. V lost 3 bases and J lost 8; bases outside the gene matches: 4. The CDR3 runs to 14 residues. In nucleotides, the CDR3 is TGTGCCAGCAGTTTTGCTAGCGGGAGTTATGAGCAGTTCTTC. Encoded protein: CASSFASGSYEQFF.

CDR3 amino acids: CASSLGDNPSTDTQYF. In nucleotides, the CDR3 is TGTGCCAGCAGCCTGGGAGACAACCCTAGCACAGATACGCAGTATTTT. The chain couples TRBV2 to TRBJ2-3, with D possibly being TRBD2 (5 bases). The V end was cut by 6 bases, the J end by 0 bases, with 16 bases between. The CDR3 sequence is 16 residues long. Germline V gives CDR1 SNHLY, CDR2 FYNNEI.

This clonotype has just a few counts. The V gene is TRBV15, the J gene TRBJ2-3; 7 nucleotides match TRBD2. Trimming removed 1 base from V and 1 base from J; junction bases left unmatched: 5. Germline loops: CDR1 LNHNV, CDR2 YYDKDF (reference sequence). The CDR3 loop spans 16 amino acids. Here the CDR3 reads CATSRGAGVGTDTQYF. The CDR3 bases are TGTGCCACCAGCAGAGGGGCGGGAGTTGGCACAGATACGCAGTATTTT.

The rearrangement joins TRBV7-8 to TRBJ2-7; 7 positions agree with TRBD1. The ends lost 3 bases at V and 2 bases at J; junction bases unmatched: 7. This CDR3 is 15 amino acids long. CDR1 is SGHVS and CDR2 is FQNEAQ in the germline V gene. As DNA, the CDR3 is TGTGCCAGCAGCTTCCTCGACAGGGCTCCCTACGAGCAGTACTTC. It specifies CASSFLDRAPYEQYF.